This T cell receptor (beta chain) was identified in a study of blood T cell repertoires in COVID-19. Study details: Collection of acute and convalescent COVID-19 samples took place in the United States, Italy and Spain. Nucleic acid was either cDNA or gDNA, and it came from T cells, B-cell-depleted T cells, or PBMCs.

Trimming cost V 4 bases and J 2 bases, with 8 bases left between them. This CDR3 region has 14 residues. Germline assignment: CDR1 SNHLY and CDR2 FYNNEI. Original processing methods: Amplification of reference gene primers provided the estimated nucleated cell counts. Assay: immunoSEQ multiplex PCR; the TCRdb copy retains only in-frame clones and omits some. V, J and clone size reflect that table, while D and trimming were determined from the DNA. Of 150,000 to 200,000 clones listed, 81% are singletons. The sequenced sample consisted of peripheral blood. This TCR came from a man in his 60s with active or convalescent COVID-19. This rearrangement joins TRBV2 to TRBJ2-2; D may be TRBD1 (5 bases). The CDR3 nucleotides are TGTGCCAGCAGTGCGGACATAAACACCGGGGAGCTGTTTTTT. This sequence encodes CASSADINTGELFF. The variable domain in full, completed from reference TRBV2 and TRBJ2-2, reads EPEVTQTPSHQVTQMGQEVILRCVPISNHLYFYWYRQILGQKVEFLVSFYNNEISEKSEIFDDQFSVERPDGSNFTLKIRSTKLEDSAMYFCASSADINTGELFFGEGSRLTVL.